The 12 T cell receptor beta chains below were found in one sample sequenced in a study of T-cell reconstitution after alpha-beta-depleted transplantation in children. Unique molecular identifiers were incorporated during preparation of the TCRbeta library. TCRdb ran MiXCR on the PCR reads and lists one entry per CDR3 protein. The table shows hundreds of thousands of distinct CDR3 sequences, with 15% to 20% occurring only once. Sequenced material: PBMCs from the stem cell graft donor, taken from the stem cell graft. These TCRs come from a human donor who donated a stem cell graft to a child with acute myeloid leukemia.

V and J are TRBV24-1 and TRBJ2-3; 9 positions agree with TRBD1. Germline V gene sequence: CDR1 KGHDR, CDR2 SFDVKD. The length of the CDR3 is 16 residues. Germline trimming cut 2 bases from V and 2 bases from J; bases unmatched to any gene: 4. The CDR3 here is CATSDWGQGDTDTQYF. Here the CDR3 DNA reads TGTGCCACCAGTGATTGGGGACAGGGCGACACAGATACGCAGTATTTT.

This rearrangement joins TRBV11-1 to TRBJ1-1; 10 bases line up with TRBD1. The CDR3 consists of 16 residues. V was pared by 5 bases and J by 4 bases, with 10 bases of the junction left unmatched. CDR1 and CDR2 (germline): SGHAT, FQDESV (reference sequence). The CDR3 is CASSKTGGAQGTEAFF. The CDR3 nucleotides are TGTGCCAGCAGCAAGACAGGGGGCGCGCAGGGCACTGAAGCTTTCTTT.

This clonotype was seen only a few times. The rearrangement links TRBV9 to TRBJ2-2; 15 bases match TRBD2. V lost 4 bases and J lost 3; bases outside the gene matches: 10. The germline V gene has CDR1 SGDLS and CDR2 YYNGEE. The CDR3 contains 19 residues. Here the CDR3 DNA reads TGTGCCAGCAGCCCGGGGACTAGCGGGGGGTTACTACACACCGGGGAGCTGTTTTTT. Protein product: CASSPGTSGGLLHTGELFF.

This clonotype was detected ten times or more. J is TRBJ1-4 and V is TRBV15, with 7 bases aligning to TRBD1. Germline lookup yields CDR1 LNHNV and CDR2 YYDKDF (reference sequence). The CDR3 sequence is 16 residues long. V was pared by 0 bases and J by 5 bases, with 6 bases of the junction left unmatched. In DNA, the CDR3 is TGTGCCACCAGCAGAGATCGAGACAGGGCGAATGAAAAACTGTTTTTT. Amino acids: CATSRDRDRANEKLFF.

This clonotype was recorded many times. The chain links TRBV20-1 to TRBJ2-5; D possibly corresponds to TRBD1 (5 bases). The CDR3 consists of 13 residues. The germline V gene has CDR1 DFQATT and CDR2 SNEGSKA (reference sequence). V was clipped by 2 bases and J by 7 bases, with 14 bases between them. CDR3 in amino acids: CSARTTVEGTQYF. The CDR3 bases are TGCAGTGCTAGAACGACAGTCGAAGGGACCCAGTACTTC.

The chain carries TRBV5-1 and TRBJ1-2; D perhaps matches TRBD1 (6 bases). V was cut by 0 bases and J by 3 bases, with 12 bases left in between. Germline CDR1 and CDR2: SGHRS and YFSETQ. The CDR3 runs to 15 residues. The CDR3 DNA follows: TGCGCCAGCAGCTTGGGGACAGAGCTACACTATGGCTACACCTTC. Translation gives CASSLGTELHYGYTF.

The CDR3 DNA reads as TGTGCCAGCTACAGACAGGGTTGGAATGAGCAGTTCTTC. It is translated as CASYRQGWNEQFF. The chain joins TRBV28 to TRBJ2-1; 7 bases align to TRBD1. Germline CDR1 MDHEN, CDR2 SYDVKM. V gave up 8 bases and J gave up 7 bases; unmatched junction bases: 8. The CDR3 is 13 amino acids.

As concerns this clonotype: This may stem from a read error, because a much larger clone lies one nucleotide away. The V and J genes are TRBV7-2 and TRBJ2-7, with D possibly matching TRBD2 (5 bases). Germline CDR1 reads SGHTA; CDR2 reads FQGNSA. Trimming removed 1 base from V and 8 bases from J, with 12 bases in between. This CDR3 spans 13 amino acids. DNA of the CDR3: TGTGCCAGCAGCTTAGTTGGCGGGCGCCAGCAGTACTTC. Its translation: CASSLVGGRQQYF.

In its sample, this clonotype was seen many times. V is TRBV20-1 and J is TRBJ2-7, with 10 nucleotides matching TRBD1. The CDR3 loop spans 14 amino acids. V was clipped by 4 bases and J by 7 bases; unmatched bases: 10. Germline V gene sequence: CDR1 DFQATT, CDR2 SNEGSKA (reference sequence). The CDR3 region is CSATIRQGAQEQYV. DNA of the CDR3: TGCAGTGCTACAATTAGACAGGGGGCGCAAGAGCAGTACGTC.

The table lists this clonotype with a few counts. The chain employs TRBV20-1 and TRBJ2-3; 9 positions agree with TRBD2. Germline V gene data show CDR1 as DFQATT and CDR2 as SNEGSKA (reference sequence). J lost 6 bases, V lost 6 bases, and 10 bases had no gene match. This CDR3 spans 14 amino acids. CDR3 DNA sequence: TGCAGTGCCCAGCGCGGGGGGGGTGGGGATACGCAGTATTTT. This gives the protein CSAQRGGGGDTQYF.

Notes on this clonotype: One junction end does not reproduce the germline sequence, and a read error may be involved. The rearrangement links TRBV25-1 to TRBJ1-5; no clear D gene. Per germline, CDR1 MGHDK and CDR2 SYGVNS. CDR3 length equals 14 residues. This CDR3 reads CASSEFSSGQPQHF. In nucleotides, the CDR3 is TGTGCCAGCAGTGAATTCAGTTCGGGTCAGCCTCAGCATTTT.

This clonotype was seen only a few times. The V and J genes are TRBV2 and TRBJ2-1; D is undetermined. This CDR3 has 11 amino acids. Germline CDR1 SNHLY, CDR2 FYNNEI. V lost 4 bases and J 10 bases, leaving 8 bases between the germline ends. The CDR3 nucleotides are TGTGCCAGCAGTGCTAGTTGGGAGCAGTTCTTC. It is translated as CASSASWEQFF.